A few counts support the clone carrying this T cell receptor (beta chain). Sorted-subset replicate PCRs used approximately 200 ng of genomic DNA. This amount corresponded to about 30,000 T cell genomes. Data came from immunoSEQ multiplex PCR; TCRdb stores just in-frame clones and leaves some out. This table has 2 million to 2.5 million clones, roughly 95% appearing once. The data were taken from a study of shared clonotypes between healthy human individuals. Germline values: CDR1 GTSNPN, CDR2 SVGIG (reference sequence). This CDR3 is 12 amino acids long. The germline V and J ends were trimmed by 4 bases and 2 bases, with 6 bases remaining between them.

The TCR was taken from a man younger than 35 in good health. This rearrangement joins TRBV30 to TRBJ1-3; D is ambiguous. Sequenced material: naive CD4+ T cells sorted from blood. The subset here: CD45RA+ positively selected. The CDR3 spells CAWKRTGNTIYF. The CDR3 nucleotides are TGTGCCTGGAAAAGGACTGGAAACACCATATATTTT. The whole variable domain, remainder taken from reference TRBV30 and TRBJ1-3, is SQTIHQWPATLVQPVGSPLSLECTVEGTSNPNLYWYRQAAGRGLQLLFYSVGIGQISSEVPQNLSASRPQDRQFILSSKKLLLSDSGFYLCAWKRTGNTIYFGEGSWLTVV.